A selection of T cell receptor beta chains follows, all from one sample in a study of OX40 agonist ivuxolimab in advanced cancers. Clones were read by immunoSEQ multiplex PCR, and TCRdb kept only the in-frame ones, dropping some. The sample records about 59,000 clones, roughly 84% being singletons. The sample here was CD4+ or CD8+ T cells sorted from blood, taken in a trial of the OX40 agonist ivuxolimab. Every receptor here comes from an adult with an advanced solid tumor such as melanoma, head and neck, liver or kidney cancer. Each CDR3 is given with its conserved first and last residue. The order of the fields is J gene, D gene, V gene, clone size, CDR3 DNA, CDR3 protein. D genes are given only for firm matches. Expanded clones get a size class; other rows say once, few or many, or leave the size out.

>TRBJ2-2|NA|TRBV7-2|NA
TGTGCCAGCAGATTATACAGAGACACCGGGGAGCTGTTTTTT
CASRLYRDTGELFF
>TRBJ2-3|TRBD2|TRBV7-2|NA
TGTGCCAGCAGCTTACAGACTAGCGGGGGCACAGATACGCAGTATTTT
CASSLQTSGGTDTQYF
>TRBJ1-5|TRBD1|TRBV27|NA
TGTGCCAGCAGGGGACAGATCAATCAGCCCCAGCATTTT
CASRGQINQPQHF
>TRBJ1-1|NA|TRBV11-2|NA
TGTGCCAGCAGCTCGGTGAAAGGTGGAAGAGCTTTCTTT
CASSSVKGGRAFF
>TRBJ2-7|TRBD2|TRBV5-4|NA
TGTGCCAGCAGCAATCCGGGACTAGCCGGCGAGCAGTACTTC
CASSNPGLAGEQYF
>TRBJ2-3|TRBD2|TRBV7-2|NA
TGTGCCAGCACCCAGAGAGTAGCGGGAGGGGGGGATACGCAGTATTTT
CASTQRVAGGGDTQYF
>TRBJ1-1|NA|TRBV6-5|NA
TGTGCCAGCAGCCTTACGACAAAGAACACTGAAGCTTTCTTT
CASSLTTKNTEAFF
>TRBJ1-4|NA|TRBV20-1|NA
TGCAGCCCTAGGGGGGTAGAAAAACTGTTTTTT
CSPRGVEKLFF
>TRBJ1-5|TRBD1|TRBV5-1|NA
TGCGCCAGCAGCTTGGGGACAGGGAATCAGCCCCAGCATTTT
CASSLGTGNQPQHF
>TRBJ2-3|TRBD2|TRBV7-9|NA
TGTGCCAGCAGCCCAGCGGGGACTAGCACAGATACGCAGTATTTT
CASSPAGTSTDTQYF
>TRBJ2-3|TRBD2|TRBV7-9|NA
TGTGCCAGCAGCCCCCTCGGGGCGGGAGGCACAGATACGCAGTATTTT
CASSPLGAGGTDTQYF
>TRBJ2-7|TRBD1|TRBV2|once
TGTGCCAGCAGGGGACAGGGGTCCTCCTACGAGCAGTACTTC
CASRGQGSSYEQYF
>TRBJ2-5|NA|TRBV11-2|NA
TGTGCCAGCAGCTACCAACAGGGACCCGGGTTCGCCCAGTACTTC
CASSYQQGPGFAQYF
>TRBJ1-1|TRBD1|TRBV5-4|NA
TGTGCCAGCAGCCCACCGTGGACAGGACAAAACACTGAAGCTTTCTTT
CASSPPWTGQNTEAFF
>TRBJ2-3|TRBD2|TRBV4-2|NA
TGTGCCAGCAGCCAAGGGACGACTAGCGGGGCCCTCGCAGATACGCAGTATTTT
CASSQGTTSGALADTQYF
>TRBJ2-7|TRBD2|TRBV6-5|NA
TGTGCCAGCAGAGACCCCCTAGCGGGCCGCTACGAGCAGTACTTC
CASRDPLAGRYEQYF
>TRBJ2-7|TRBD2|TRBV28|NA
TGTGCCAGCAGTGGGACTAGCGGGAGGGCCAGTTCCTACGAGCAGTACTTC
CASSGTSGRASSYEQYF
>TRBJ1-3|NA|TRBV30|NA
TGTGCCTGGAGTGTTAGGGGAATCCCTGGAAACACCATATATTTT
CAWSVRGIPGNTIYF
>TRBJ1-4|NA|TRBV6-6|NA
TGTGCCAGCTACTACGGCGCGGGTGGAAATGAAAAACTGTTTTTT
CASYYGAGGNEKLFF
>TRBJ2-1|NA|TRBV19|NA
TGTGCCAGTAGCTCCCCCGGCGGGCTCAATGAGCAGTTCTTC
CASSSPGGLNEQFF
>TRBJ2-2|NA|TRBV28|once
TGTGCCAGTACCCAAGACAGTTTCACCGGGGAGCTGTTTTTT
CASTQDSFTGELFF
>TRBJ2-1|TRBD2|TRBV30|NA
TGTGCCTGGAGGGCGGGGGGCGAGCAGTTCTTC
CAWRAGGEQFF
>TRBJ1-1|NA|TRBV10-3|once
TGTGCCATCAGTGAGCCAAGGGGGACTGAAGCTTTCTTT
CAISEPRGTEAFF
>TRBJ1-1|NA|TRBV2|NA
TGTGCCAGCATCAGGGATCGTGATACTGAAGCTTTCTTT
CASIRDRDTEAFF
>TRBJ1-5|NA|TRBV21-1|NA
TGTGCCAGCAGCAAAGTTAAGGGGGGAGGCAATCAGCCCCAGCATTTT
CASSKVKGGGNQPQHF
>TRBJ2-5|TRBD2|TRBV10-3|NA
TGTGCCATCAGTGAAGGGACTAGCTGGGAGACCCAGTACTTC
CAISEGTSWETQYF
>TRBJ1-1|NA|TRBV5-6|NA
TGTGCCAGCAGCTTTGACAGCAACACTGAAGCTTTCTTT
CASSFDSNTEAFF
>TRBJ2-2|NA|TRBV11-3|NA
TGTGCCAGCAGCTACAACAGGGCCGGGGAGCTGTTTTTT
CASSYNRAGELFF
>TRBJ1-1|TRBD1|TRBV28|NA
TGTGCCAGCAGTCTCAGACAGGGAGTGAGGACTGAAGCTTTCTTT
CASSLRQGVRTEAFF
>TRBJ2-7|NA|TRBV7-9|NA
TGTGCCAGCAGCCCGAGGGCCTCCTCCTACGAGCAGTACTTC
CASSPRASSYEQYF
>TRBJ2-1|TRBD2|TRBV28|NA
TGTGCCAGCAGACCGGGACTAGCGGGAGTAAATGAGTTCTTC
CASRPGLAGVNEFF
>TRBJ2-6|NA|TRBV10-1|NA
TGCGCCAGCAGTTTGGACGCACAAAGTCGGGCCAACGTCCTGACTTTC
CASSLDAQSRANVLTF
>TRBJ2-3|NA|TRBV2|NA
TGTGCCAGCAGTGGGTCACGGTCCCGCACAGATACGCAGTATTTT
CASSGSRSRTDTQYF
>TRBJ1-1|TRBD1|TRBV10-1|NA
TGCGCCAGCAGTGAGAGCCCAGGGGGCGGTGGCACTGAAGCTTTCTTT
CASSESPGGGGTEAFF
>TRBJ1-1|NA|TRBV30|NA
TGTGCCTGGAGAGGGGGGAAGTACACTGAAGCTTTCTTT
CAWRGGKYTEAFF
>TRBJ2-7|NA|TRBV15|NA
TGTGCCACCAGCAGAGATCATAGTAGGCGGGTTCCCTACGAGCAGTACTTC
CATSRDHSRRVPYEQYF
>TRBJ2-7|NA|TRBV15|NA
TGTGCCACCAGCAGAGATGGCAGGGACTACGAGCAGTACTTC
CATSRDGRDYEQYF
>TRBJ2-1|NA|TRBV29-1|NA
TGCAGCGTTTTAAGGGGGAGCTCCTACAATGAGCAGTTCTTC
CSVLRGSSYNEQFF
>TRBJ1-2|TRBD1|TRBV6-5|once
TGTGCCAGCTCCTCTTCAGGGACAGGGGATGGCTACACCTTC
CASSSSGTGDGYTF
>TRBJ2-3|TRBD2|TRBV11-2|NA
TGTGCCAGCAGCTTAGATCCCGGTGGACTAGGAATAAGCACAGATACGCAGTATTTT
CASSLDPGGLGISTDTQYF
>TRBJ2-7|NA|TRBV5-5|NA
TGTGCCAGCAGCTTGGCCTCCGATATCTACGAGCAGTACTTC
CASSLASDIYEQYF
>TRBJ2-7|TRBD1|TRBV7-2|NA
TGTGCCAGCAAACTCACAGGGGGACCTAGCTTCGGCGAGCAGTACTTC
CASKLTGGPSFGEQYF
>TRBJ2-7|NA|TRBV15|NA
TGTGCCACCAGCAGAGATAGGCGCTACGAGCAGTACTTC
CATSRDRRYEQYF
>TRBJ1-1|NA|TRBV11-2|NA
TGTGCCAGCAGCGAGACAGTGAACACTGAAGCTTTCTTT
CASSETVNTEAFF
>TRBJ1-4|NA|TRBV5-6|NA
TGTGCCAGCAGCTTATTAATTGGGGGCGCTTCGCCTAATGAAAAACTGTTTTTT
CASSLLIGGASPNEKLFF
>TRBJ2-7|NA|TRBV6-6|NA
TGTGCCAGCAGTTATAGGGGTGATCCCTACGAGCAGTACTTC
CASSYRGDPYEQYF
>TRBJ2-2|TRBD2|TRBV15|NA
TGTGCCACCAGCAGGGGACTAGCGGGAGGGCCCTCCGGGGAGCTGTTTTTT
CATSRGLAGGPSGELFF
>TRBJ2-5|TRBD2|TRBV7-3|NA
TGTGCCAGCAGCCAAGGACTAGGTGCGATTGTGGAGACCCAGTACTTC
CASSQGLGAIVETQYF